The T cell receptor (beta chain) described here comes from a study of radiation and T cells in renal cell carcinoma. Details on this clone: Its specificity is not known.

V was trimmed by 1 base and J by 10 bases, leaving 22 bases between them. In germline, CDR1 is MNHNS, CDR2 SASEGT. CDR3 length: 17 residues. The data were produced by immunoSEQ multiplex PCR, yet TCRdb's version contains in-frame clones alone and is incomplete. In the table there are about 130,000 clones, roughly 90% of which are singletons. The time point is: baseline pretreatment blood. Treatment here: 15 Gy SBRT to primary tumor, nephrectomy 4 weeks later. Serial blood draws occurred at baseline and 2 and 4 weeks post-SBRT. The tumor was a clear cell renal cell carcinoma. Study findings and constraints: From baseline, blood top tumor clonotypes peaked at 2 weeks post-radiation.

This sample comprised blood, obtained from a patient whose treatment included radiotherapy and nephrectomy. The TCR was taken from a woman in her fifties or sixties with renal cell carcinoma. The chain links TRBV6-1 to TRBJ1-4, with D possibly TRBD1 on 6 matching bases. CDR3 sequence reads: CASSEGWGAGRAGKLFF. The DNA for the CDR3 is TGTGCCAGCAGTGAAGGGTGGGGGGCAGGCCGGGCCGGAAAACTGTTTTTT.